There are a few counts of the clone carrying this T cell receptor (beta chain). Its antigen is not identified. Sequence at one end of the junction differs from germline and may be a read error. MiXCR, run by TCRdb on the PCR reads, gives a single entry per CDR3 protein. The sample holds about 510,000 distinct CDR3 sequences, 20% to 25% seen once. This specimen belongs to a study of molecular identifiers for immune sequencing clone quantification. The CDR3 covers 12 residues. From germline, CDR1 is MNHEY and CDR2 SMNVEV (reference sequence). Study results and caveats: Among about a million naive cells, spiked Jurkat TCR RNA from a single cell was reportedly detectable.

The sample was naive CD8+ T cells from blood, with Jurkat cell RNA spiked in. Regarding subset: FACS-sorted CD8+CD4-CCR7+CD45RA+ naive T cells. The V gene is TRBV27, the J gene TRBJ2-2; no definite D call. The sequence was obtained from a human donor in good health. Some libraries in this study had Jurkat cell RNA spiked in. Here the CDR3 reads CAGSLVTGELFF. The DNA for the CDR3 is TGTGCCGGCAGTTTGGTCACCGGGGAGCTGTTTTTT.